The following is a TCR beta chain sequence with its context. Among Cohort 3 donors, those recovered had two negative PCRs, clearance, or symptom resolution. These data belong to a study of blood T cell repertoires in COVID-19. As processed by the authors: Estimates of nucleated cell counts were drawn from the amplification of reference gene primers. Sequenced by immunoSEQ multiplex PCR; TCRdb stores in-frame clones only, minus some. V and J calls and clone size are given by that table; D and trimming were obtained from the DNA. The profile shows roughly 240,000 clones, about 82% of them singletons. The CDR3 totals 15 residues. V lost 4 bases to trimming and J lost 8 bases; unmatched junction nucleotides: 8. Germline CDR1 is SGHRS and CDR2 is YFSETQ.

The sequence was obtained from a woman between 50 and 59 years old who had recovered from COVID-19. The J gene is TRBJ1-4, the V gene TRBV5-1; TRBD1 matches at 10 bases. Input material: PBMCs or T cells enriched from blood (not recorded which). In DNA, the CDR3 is TGCGCCAGCAGCCCGGGGACAGGGGTAAAAGAAAAACTGTTTTTT. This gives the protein CASSPGTGVKEKLFF.